The entry below gives a single T cell receptor beta chain sequence along with its context. The record originates from a study of blood T cell repertoires in COVID-19. Study-level information: The United States, Italy and Spain supplied acute and convalescent COVID-19 samples.

As processed by the authors: The assay estimated nucleated cells by amplifying reference gene primers. Assay: immunoSEQ multiplex PCR; the TCRdb copy retains only in-frame clones and omits some. Clonal size and the V and J genes are those of that table, whereas D and trimming came from the DNA. The table shows over 100,000 clones, with around four fifths occurring only once. The V end lost 5 bases, the J end lost 12 bases, and 11 bases lay between the germline ends. Germline V gene lookup returns CDR1 SEHNR and CDR2 FQNEAQ (reference sequence). CDR3 size: 12 residues. This chain uses TRBV7-9 with TRBJ1-6, with D possibly matching TRBD1 (5 bases). Material for sequencing was peripheral blood. The receptor was derived from a man aged 60 to 75 with active or convalescent COVID-19. CDR3 sequence reads: CASSQQDRPLHF. DNA of the CDR3: TGTGCCAGCAGCCAACAGGATCGACCCCTCCACTTT.